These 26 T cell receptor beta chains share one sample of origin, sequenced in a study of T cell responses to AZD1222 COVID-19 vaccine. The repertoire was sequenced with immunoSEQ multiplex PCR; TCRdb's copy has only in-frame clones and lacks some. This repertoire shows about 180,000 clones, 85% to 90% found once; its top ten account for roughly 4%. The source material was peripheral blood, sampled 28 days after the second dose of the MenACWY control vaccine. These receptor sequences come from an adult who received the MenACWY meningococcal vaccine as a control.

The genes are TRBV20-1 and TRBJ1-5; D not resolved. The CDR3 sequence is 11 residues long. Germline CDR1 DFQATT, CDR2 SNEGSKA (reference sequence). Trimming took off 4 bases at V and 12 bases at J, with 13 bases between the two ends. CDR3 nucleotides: TGCAGTGCTATCGACCCTCCCATCCAGCATTTT. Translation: CSAIDPPIQHF.

The CDR3 DNA reads TGTGCCAGCAGTTATATTAGGGGGAACACTGAAGCTTTCTTT. This encodes CASSYIRGNTEAFF. The chain joins TRBV6-5 to TRBJ1-1; TRBD1 might be the D (5 bases). The CDR3 totals 14 residues. V lost 3 bases and J lost 1, with 9 bases in between. Germline values: CDR1 MNHEY, CDR2 SVGAGI.

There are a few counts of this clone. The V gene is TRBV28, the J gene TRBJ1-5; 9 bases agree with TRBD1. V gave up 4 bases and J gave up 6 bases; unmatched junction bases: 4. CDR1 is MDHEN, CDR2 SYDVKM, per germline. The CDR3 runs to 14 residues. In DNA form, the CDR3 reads TGTGCCAGCAGTTCCGGACAGGGGTTTCAGCCCCAGCATTTT. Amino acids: CASSSGQGFQPQHF.

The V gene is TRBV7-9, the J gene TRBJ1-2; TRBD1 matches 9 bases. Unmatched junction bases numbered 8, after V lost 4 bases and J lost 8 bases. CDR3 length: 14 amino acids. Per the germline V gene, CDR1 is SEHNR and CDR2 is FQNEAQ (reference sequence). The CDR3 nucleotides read TGTGCCAGCAGCTCCACAGGGGGCCGCAGCGGCTACACCTTC. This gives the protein CASSSTGGRSGYTF. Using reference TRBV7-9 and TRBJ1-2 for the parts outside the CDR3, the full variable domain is DTGVSQNPRHKITKRGQNVTFRCDPISEHNRLYWYRQTLGQGPEFLTYFQNEAQLEKSRLLSDRFSAERPKGSFSTLEIQRTEQGDSAMYLCASSSTGGRSGYTFGSGTRLTVV.

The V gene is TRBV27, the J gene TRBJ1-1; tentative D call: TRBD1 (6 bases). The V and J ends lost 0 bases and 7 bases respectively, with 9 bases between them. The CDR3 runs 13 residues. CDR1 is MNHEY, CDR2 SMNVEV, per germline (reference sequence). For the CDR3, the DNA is TGTGCCAGCAGTTTATCAGGGGGTGGTGAAGCTTTCTTT. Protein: CASSLSGGGEAFF.

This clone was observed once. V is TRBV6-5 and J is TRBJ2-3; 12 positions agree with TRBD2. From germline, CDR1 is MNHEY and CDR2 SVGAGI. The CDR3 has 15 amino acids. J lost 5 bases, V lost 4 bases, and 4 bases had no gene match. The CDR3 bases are TGTGCCAGCAGTTTCGGACTAGCGGGAAAAGATACGCAGTATTTT. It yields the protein CASSFGLAGKDTQYF.

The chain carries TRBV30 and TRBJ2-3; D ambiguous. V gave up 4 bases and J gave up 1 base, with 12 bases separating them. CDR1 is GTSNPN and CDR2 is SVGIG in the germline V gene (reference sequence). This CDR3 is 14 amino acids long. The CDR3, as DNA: TGTGCCTGGAAAATCGGTCGAGGCACAGATACGCAGTATTTT. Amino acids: CAWKIGRGTDTQYF.

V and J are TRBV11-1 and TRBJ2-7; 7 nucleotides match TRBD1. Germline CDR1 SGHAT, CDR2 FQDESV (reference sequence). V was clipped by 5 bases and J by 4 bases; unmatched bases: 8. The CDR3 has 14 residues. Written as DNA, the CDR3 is TGTGCCAGCAGCCCTGCGACAGGGCCTTACGAGCAGTACTTC. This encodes CASSPATGPYEQYF.

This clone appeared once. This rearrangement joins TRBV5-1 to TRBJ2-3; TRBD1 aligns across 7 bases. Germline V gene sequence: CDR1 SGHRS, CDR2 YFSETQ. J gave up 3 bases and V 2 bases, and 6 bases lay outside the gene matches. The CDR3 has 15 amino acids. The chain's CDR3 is CASSLQGTGTDTQYF. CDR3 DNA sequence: TGCGCCAGCAGCTTACAGGGGACGGGAACAGATACGCAGTATTTT. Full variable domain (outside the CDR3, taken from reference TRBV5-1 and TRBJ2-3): KAGVTQTPRYLIKTRGQQVTLSCSPISGHRSVSWYQQTPGQGLQFLFEYFSETQRNKGNFPGRFSGRQFSNSRSEMNVSTLELGDSALYLCASSLQGTGTDTQYFGPGTRLTVL.

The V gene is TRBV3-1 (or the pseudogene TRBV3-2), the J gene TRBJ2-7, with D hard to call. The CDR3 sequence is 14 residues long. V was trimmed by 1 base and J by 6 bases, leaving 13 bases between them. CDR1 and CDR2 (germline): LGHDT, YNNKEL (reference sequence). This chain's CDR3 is CASSQGGLVPEQYF. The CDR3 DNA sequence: TGTGCCAGCAGCCAAGGTGGGCTAGTTCCCGAGCAGTACTTC.

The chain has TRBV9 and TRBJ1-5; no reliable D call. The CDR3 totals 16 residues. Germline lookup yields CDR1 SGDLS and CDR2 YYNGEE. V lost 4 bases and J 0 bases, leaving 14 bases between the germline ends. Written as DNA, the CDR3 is TGTGCCAGCAGCCCAGACGGAGGTTATAGCAATCAGCCCCAGCATTTT. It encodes CASSPDGGYSNQPQHF.

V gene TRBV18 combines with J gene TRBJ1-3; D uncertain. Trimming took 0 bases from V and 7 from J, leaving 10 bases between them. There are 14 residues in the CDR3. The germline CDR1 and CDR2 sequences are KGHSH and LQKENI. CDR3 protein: CASSPPTDSNTIYF. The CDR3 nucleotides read TGTGCCAGCTCACCACCGACGGATTCGAACACCATATATTTT.

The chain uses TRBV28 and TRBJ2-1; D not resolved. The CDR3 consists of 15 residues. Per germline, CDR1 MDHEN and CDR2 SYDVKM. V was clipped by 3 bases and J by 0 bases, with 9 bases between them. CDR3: CASSFFDYSYNEQFF. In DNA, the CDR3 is TGTGCCAGCAGTTTTTTTGATTACTCCTACAATGAGCAGTTCTTC. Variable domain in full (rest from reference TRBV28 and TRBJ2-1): DVKVTQSSRYLVKRTGEKVFLECVQDMDHENMFWYRQDPGLGLRLIYFSYDVKMKEKGDIPEGYSVSREKKERFSLILESASTNQTSMYLCASSFFDYSYNEQFFGPGTRLTVL.

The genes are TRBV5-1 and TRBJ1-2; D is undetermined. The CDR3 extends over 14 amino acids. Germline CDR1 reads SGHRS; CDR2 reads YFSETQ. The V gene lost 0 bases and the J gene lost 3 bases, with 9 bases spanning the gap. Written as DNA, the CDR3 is TGCGCCAGCAGCTTGGGTCGGAAGCACTATGGCTACACCTTC. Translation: CASSLGRKHYGYTF.

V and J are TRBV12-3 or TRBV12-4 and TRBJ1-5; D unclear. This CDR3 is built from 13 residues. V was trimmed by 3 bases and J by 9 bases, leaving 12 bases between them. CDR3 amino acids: CASSLVLLRPQHF. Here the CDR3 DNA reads TGTGCCAGCAGTTTGGTCCTTCTTCGGCCCCAGCATTTT.

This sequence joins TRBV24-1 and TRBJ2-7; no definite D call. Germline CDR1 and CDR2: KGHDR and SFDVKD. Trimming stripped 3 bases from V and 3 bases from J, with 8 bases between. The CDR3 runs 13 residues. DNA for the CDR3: TGTGCCACCAGTGATCTAACCCGCTACGAGCAGTACTTC. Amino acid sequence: CATSDLTRYEQYF.

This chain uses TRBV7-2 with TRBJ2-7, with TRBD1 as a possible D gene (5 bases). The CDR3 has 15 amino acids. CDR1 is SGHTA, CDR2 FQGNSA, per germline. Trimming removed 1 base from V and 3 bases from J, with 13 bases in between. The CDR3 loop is CASSLEWGQIYEQYF. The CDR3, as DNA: TGTGCCAGCAGCTTAGAATGGGGCCAAATCTACGAGCAGTACTTC. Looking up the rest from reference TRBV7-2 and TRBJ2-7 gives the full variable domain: GAGVSQSPSNKVTEKGKDVELRCDPISGHTALYWYRQSLGQGLEFLIYFQGNSAPDKSGLPSDRFSAERTGGSVSTLTIQRTQQEDSAVYLCASSLEWGQIYEQYFGPGTRLTVT.

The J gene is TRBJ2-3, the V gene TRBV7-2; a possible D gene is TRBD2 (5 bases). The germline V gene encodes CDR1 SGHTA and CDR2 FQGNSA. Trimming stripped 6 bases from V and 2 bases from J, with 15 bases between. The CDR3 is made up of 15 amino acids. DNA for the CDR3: TGTGCCAGCAGATCAAGGCGGGCTACCACAGATACGCAGTATTTT. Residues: CASRSRRATTDTQYF.

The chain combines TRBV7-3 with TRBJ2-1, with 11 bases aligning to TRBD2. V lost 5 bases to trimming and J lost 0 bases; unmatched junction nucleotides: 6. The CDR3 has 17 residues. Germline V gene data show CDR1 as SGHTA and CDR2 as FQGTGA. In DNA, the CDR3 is TGTGCCAGCAGCGGAATAGCGGGAGGGAGCTCCTACAATGAGCAGTTCTTC. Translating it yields CASSGIAGGSSYNEQFF.

The CDR3: CASSIGGSSYNEQFF. Here the CDR3 DNA reads TGCGCCAGCAGCATCGGGGGCAGCTCCTACAATGAGCAGTTCTTC. The chain uses TRBV4-3 and TRBJ2-1; D may correspond to TRBD1 or TRBD2 (6 bases each). Looked up from germline, CDR1 is LGHNA and CDR2 is YSLEER. V was pared by 5 bases and J by 0 bases, with 11 bases between. This CDR3 region has 15 residues.

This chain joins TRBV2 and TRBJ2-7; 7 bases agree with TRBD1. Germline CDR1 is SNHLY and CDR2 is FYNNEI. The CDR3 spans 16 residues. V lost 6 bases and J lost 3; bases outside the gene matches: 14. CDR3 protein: CASSPVPGQFDYEQYF. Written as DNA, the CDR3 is TGTGCCAGCAGCCCCGTCCCGGGACAGTTTGACTACGAGCAGTACTTC.

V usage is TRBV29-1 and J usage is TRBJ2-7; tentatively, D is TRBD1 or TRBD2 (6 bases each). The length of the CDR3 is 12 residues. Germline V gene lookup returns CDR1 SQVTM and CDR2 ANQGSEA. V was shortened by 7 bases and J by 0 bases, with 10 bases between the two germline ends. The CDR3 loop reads CSAEGGSYEQYF. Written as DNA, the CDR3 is TGCAGCGCCGAGGGGGGCTCCTACGAGCAGTACTTC.

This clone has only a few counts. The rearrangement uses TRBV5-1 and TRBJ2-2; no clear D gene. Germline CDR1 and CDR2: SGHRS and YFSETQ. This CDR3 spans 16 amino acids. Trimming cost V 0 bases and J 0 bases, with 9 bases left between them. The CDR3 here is CASSLDSTANTGELFF. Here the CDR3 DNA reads TGCGCCAGCAGCTTGGACTCAACCGCGAACACCGGGGAGCTGTTTTTT.

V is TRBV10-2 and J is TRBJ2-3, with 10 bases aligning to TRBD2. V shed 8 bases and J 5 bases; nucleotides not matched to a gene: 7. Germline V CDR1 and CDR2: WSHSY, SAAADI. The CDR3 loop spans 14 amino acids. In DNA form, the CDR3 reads TGCGCCAGCTCTTCCGGGACTAGCGTAGATACGCAGTATTTT. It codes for CASSSGTSVDTQYF.

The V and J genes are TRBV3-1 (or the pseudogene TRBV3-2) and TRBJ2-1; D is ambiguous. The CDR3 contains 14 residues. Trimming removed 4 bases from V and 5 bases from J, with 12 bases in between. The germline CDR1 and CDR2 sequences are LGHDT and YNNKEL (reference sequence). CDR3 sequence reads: CASSPFPQNNEQFF. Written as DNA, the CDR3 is TGTGCCAGCAGCCCTTTCCCACAGAACAATGAGCAGTTCTTC.

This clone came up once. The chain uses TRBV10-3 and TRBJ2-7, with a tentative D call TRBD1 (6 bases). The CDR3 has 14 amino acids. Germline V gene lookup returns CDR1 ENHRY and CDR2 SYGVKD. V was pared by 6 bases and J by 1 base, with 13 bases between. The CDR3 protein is CAIRSGTTSYEQYF. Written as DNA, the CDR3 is TGTGCCATCAGATCCGGGACAACATCCTACGAGCAGTACTTC.